Below are 32 T cell receptor beta chains sequenced from a single sample in a study of technical replicates of blood from a few donors. The protocol was immunoSEQ multiplex PCR, while the TCRdb copy is restricted to in-frame clones and leaves out a portion. The data contain about 100,000 clones, 95% of them singletons. The sample consisted of T cells isolated from PBMCs. These receptors were collected from a human donor in good health.

This clone appeared once. The rearrangement joins TRBV28 to TRBJ1-5; 9 nucleotides line up with TRBD1. With 4 bases clipped from V and 6 bases from J, the junction kept 7 bases outside the gene matches. There are 15 residues in the CDR3. Germline CDR1 is MDHEN and CDR2 is SYDVKM. This CDR3 is CASSSWTGDVQPQHF. The CDR3 DNA follows: TGTGCCAGCAGTTCCTGGACAGGGGATGTTCAGCCCCAGCATTTT.

This chain joins TRBV18 and TRBJ1-2; 7 nucleotides agree with TRBD1. Trimming cost V 3 bases and J 0 bases; bases outside gene matches: 7. This CDR3 has 16 amino acids. The germline V gene encodes CDR1 KGHSH and CDR2 LQKENI. Written as DNA, the CDR3 is TGTGCCAGCTCACCTCTATCGGACAGGACTAACTATGGCTACACCTTC. It is translated as CASSPLSDRTNYGYTF.

CDR3: CASSTGTGSSYEQYF. In DNA, the CDR3 is TGTGCCTCCTCGACAGGGACTGGGAGCTCCTACGAGCAGTACTTC. V and J are TRBV6-1 and TRBJ2-7, with a tentative D call TRBD1 (7 bases). CDR3 length: 15 residues. V lost 11 bases to trimming and J lost 0 bases, with 20 bases between them. Germline CDR1 is MNHNS and CDR2 is SASEGT.

The CDR3 here is CASKEGLGTEAFF. CDR3 in DNA: TGCGCCAGCAAGGAGGGGTTGGGGACTGAAGCTTTCTTT. V and J are TRBV10-2 and TRBJ1-1; tentatively, D is TRBD1 (5 bases). V lost 7 bases, J lost 5 bases, and 14 bases lay in between. Germline loops: CDR1 WSHSY, CDR2 SAAADI. This CDR3 region has 13 residues.

The V gene is TRBV11-3, the J gene TRBJ2-1, with 9 bases that match TRBD2. V lost 5 bases, J lost 0 bases, and 14 bases stayed unmatched. Germline CDR1 and CDR2: SGHNT and YENEEA. CDR3 length: 19 amino acids. The CDR3 spells CASSPTLLAGFSSYNEQFF. CDR3 DNA: TGTGCCAGCAGCCCCACCCTCCTAGCGGGGTTCAGCTCCTACAATGAGCAGTTCTTC.

This clone appeared once. The rearrangement joins TRBV14 to TRBJ2-1; 13 bases match TRBD2. The V gene's germline CDR1 is SGHDN and CDR2 FVKESK. CDR3 length: 15 residues. V lost 4 bases to trimming and J lost 6 bases; unmatched junction nucleotides: 3. The CDR3 spells CASSRGLAGINEQFF. The DNA for the CDR3 is TGTGCCAGCAGCCGGGGACTAGCGGGGATCAATGAGCAGTTCTTC.

The CDR3 loop reads CASSKAGVWYDEQFF. CDR3 in DNA: TGTGCCAGCAGCAAGGCAGGGGTTTGGTACGATGAGCAGTTCTTC. The chain has TRBV9 and TRBJ2-1, with D possibly being TRBD1 (6 bases). The CDR3 has 15 residues. The V and J ends lost 4 bases and 8 bases respectively, with 19 bases between them. The germline CDR1 and CDR2 sequences are SGDLS and YYNGEE.

V is TRBV19 and J is TRBJ2-1, with a tentative D call TRBD1 (7 bases). V gave up 6 bases and J gave up 6 bases, with 24 bases separating them. CDR3 length equals 17 residues. Per germline, CDR1 LNHDA and CDR2 SQIVND (reference sequence). DNA of the CDR3: TGTGCCAGTAGGGAGGGGGCGGGTTCTAACCTTCGCAATGAGCAGTTCTTC. This codes for CASREGAGSNLRNEQFF.

The V gene is TRBV7-8, the J gene TRBJ1-2; possibly TRBD1 for D (5 bases). Germline CDR1 reads SGHVS; CDR2 reads FQNEAQ. This CDR3 has 13 residues. The V gene lost 5 bases and the J gene lost 8 bases, with 15 bases spanning the gap. This CDR3 reads CASSLLRAEGYTF. CDR3 bases: TGTGCCAGCAGCCTCCTCAGGGCGGAAGGCTACACCTTC.

This clone was recorded a few times. This rearrangement joins TRBV5-6 to TRBJ1-1; D remains ambiguous. Germline CDR1 is SGHDT and CDR2 is YYEEEE. This CDR3 spans 14 amino acids. V was shortened by 2 bases and J by 6 bases, with 14 bases between the two germline ends. The CDR3 region is CASSFVEAAPEAFF. In DNA form, the CDR3 reads TGTGCCAGCAGCTTCGTGGAGGCGGCCCCTGAAGCTTTCTTT.

The chain carries TRBV4-3 and TRBJ2-1; no firm D call. V shed 1 base and J shed 8 bases, with 9 bases lying between them. CDR1 and CDR2 from the germline V gene are LGHNA and YSLEER. This CDR3 has 13 residues. CDR3 sequence: CASSQVYLDEQFF. CDR3 in DNA: TGCGCCAGCAGCCAAGTTTATCTCGATGAGCAGTTCTTC.

The chain couples TRBV28 to TRBJ2-1, with 9 bases aligning to TRBD2. The CDR3 loop spans 16 amino acids. V lost 3 bases, J lost 8 bases, and 11 bases stayed unmatched. Germline loops: CDR1 MDHEN, CDR2 SYDVKM. The CDR3 DNA is TGTGCCAGCAGTTTTTTAGCGGGAGAGGATATCGATGAGCAGTTCTTC. It translates to CASSFLAGEDIDEQFF.

The count of this clone is one. The chain has TRBV19 and TRBJ1-5; tentatively, D is TRBD1 (5 bases). CDR3 length: 14 amino acids. Trimming pared 5 bases from V and 3 bases from J, leaving 11 bases between. Per the germline V gene, CDR1 is LNHDA and CDR2 is SQIVND (reference sequence). CDR3 residues: CASSGGYDNQPQHF. The CDR3 DNA follows: TGTGCCAGTAGTGGGGGGTATGACAATCAGCCCCAGCATTTT. Full variable domain (rest looked up from reference TRBV19 and TRBJ1-5): DGGITQSPKYLFRKEGQNVTLSCEQNLNHDAMYWYRQDPGQGLRLIYYSQIVNDFQKGDIAEGYSVSREKKESFPLTVTSAQKNPTAFYLCASSGGYDNQPQHFGDGTRLSIL.

The chain links TRBV7-9 to TRBJ1-1; a weak D match, TRBD1 (5 bases). The CDR3 is 13 residues long. Trimming removed 2 bases at V and 1 base at J, with 5 bases between. The germline CDR1 and CDR2 sequences are SEHNR and FQNEAQ (reference sequence). The CDR3 is CASSLQGNTEAFF. The CDR3 DNA is TGTGCCAGCAGCTTACAGGGGAACACTGAAGCTTTCTTT.

The rearrangement joins TRBV9 to TRBJ2-7, with TRBD2 matching over 9 bases. From germline, CDR1 is SGDLS and CDR2 YYNGEE. This CDR3 is built from 15 residues. The V segment lost 3 bases and the J segment 2 bases; nucleotides outside the gene matches: 6. The CDR3 bases are TGTGCCAGCAGCGCCACTAGCGGGCGACCCTACGAGCAGTACTTC. Encoded protein: CASSATSGRPYEQYF. Drawing the rest from reference TRBV9 and TRBJ2-7, the complete variable domain is DSGVTQTPKHLITATGQRVTLRCSPRSGDLSVYWYQQSLDQGLQFLIQYYNGEERAKGNILERFSAQQFPDLHSELNLSSLELGDSALYFCASSATSGRPYEQYFGPGTRLTVT.

This chain uses TRBV2 with TRBJ2-7, with TRBD1 matching 10 bases. Germline CDR1 and CDR2: SNHLY and FYNNEI. V lost 5 bases and J lost 3; bases outside the gene matches: 4. The CDR3 loop spans 14 amino acids. The CDR3 coding sequence is TGTGCCAGCAGTAAGGACAGGGGGAACTACGAGCAGTACTTC. Its translation: CASSKDRGNYEQYF.

The gene calls are TRBV5-8 and TRBJ2-3; 14 bases are a match to TRBD2. From germline, CDR1 is SGHTS and CDR2 YDEGEE. This CDR3 has 20 residues. V was pared by 0 bases and J by 0 bases, with 9 bases of the junction left unmatched. CDR3 protein: CASSLAGLAGVLPSTDTQYF. CDR3 sequence (DNA): TGTGCCAGCAGCTTGGCGGGACTAGCGGGAGTTTTACCTAGCACAGATACGCAGTATTTT.

The V call is TRBV19, the J call TRBJ1-5; 7 positions agree with TRBD1. Germline loops: CDR1 LNHDA, CDR2 SQIVND (reference sequence). V trimming: 10 bases; J trimming: 0 bases; junction bases outside the gene matches: 9. The CDR3 loop spans 15 amino acids. The CDR3 DNA follows: TGTGCCACAAGCACAGGGGTATATAGCAATCAGCCCCAGCATTTT. As protein: CATSTGVYSNQPQHF.

The V gene is TRBV10-1, the J gene TRBJ2-7, with 10 bases identical to TRBD1. This CDR3 spans 16 amino acids. V trimming: 3 bases; J trimming: 5 bases; junction bases outside the gene matches: 10. Germline V gene sequence: CDR1 WNHNN, CDR2 SYGVQD (reference sequence). The CDR3 sequence: CASSDYVGTGDHEQYF. Here the CDR3 DNA reads TGCGCCAGCAGTGACTATGTAGGGACAGGGGACCACGAGCAGTACTTC.

V is TRBV4-2 and J is TRBJ2-1, with 10 bases fitting TRBD2. The germline gives CDR1 LGHNA, CDR2 YNFKEQ. After removal of 1 base from V and 6 bases from J, the junction contained 9 bases not matched to a gene. The CDR3 has 17 residues. The CDR3 protein is CASSQGGSGRAPNEQFF. The CDR3 bases are TGTGCCAGCAGCCAAGGCGGAAGCGGGAGGGCCCCCAATGAGCAGTTCTTC.

The chain joins TRBV9 to TRBJ2-1; 7 nucleotides align to TRBD2. V lost 0 bases to trimming and J lost 0 bases; unmatched junction nucleotides: 12. The CDR3 extends over 19 amino acids. Germline loops: CDR1 SGDLS, CDR2 YYNGEE. The CDR3 spells CASSVATAGPLVSYNEQFF. CDR3 nucleotides: TGTGCCAGCAGCGTAGCTACAGCGGGACCACTTGTCTCCTACAATGAGCAGTTCTTC.

The chain has TRBV5-4 and TRBJ2-1, with TRBD2 matching 9 bases. Per the germline V gene, CDR1 is SGHNT and CDR2 is YYREEE (reference sequence). After removal of 0 bases from V and 5 bases from J, the junction contained 12 bases not matched to a gene. CDR3 length: 18 residues. In DNA form, the CDR3 reads TGTGCCAGCAGCTTGGAAGGACTACTAGCGGGCCGTGACAATGAGCAGTTCTTC. Its protein product is CASSLEGLLAGRDNEQFF.

V and J are TRBV5-1 and TRBJ2-5; possibly TRBD2 for D (5 bases). Per germline, CDR1 SGHRS and CDR2 YFSETQ. Trimming shortened V by 1 base and J by 4 bases, and 8 bases separated the two germline ends. This CDR3 is built from 13 residues. DNA for the CDR3: TGCGCCAGCAGCTTGCTGGGGAGAGAGACCCAGTACTTC. Translating it yields CASSLLGRETQYF.

V is TRBV6-5 and J is TRBJ2-2; 12 bases line up with TRBD2. Trimming removed 8 bases from V and 4 bases from J; junction bases left unmatched: 5. The CDR3 is made up of 15 amino acids. Germline-derived CDR1 and CDR2 are MNHEY and SVGAGI. CDR3 nucleotides: TGTGCCAGCGGGGGACTAGCGGGCTTCACCGGGGAGCTGTTTTTT. It codes for CASGGLAGFTGELFF.

This rearrangement joins TRBV7-9 to TRBJ1-2, with D unresolved. Between the trimmed V and J ends, which lost 5 bases and 3 bases, there was a span of 19 bases. This CDR3 has 16 amino acids. The germline V gene encodes CDR1 SEHNR and CDR2 FQNEAQ (reference sequence). CDR3 bases: TGTGCCAGCAGCCCCGCGGGATTTTCTGGGGACTATGGCTACACCTTC. Translation: CASSPAGFSGDYGYTF.

This chain joins TRBV7-8 and TRBJ2-1; TRBD2 aligns across 9 bases. The V gene end was trimmed by 5 bases and the J gene end by 8 bases; junction bases not matched to a gene: 10. The CDR3 extends over 15 amino acids. Germline V gives CDR1 SGHVS, CDR2 FQNEAQ. The CDR3 region has the DNA TGTGCCAGCAGCGACGCCGGCGGGAGGGCCTATGAGCAGTTCTTC. Its translation: CASSDAGGRAYEQFF.

This clone was detected only once. The chain couples TRBV5-1 to TRBJ2-1; possibly TRBD1 for D (5 bases). The CDR3 has 15 amino acids. Trimming removed 4 bases from V and 0 bases from J, with 11 bases in between. The germline CDR1 and CDR2 sequences are SGHRS and YFSETQ. This CDR3 is CASSADSSSYNEQFF. DNA of the CDR3: TGCGCCAGCAGCGCCGACAGCAGCTCCTACAATGAGCAGTTCTTC.

V and J are TRBV9 and TRBJ1-2; D might be TRBD1 (5 bases). The CDR3 has 14 residues. Trimming removed 0 bases at V and 5 bases at J, with 11 bases between. Germline V gene data show CDR1 as SGDLS and CDR2 as YYNGEE. CDR3 coding DNA: TGTGCCAGCAGCGTAGGGTTGGGGACTTATGGCTACACCTTC. It encodes CASSVGLGTYGYTF.

This clone is a singleton in its sample. The chain combines TRBV10-1 with TRBJ2-1; 7 positions agree with TRBD2. The CDR3 has 19 amino acids. Germline values: CDR1 WNHNN, CDR2 SYGVQD (reference sequence). Trimming cost V 3 bases and J 0 bases; bases outside gene matches: 14. The chain's CDR3 is CASSDSLIASGYSYNEQFF. Here the CDR3 DNA reads TGCGCCAGCAGTGATAGTTTAATCGCTAGCGGCTACTCCTACAATGAGCAGTTCTTC.

This sequence joins TRBV4-3 and TRBJ1-5, with D possibly being TRBD1 (5 bases). Trimming took 1 base from V and 3 from J, leaving 10 bases between them. Germline V CDR1 and CDR2: LGHNA, YSLEER. CDR3 length: 15 residues. CDR3 residues: CASSQVLGHNQPQHF. The CDR3, as DNA: TGCGCCAGCAGCCAAGTTTTAGGACACAATCAGCCCCAGCATTTT.

V gene TRBV14 combines with J gene TRBJ1-1; D is perhaps TRBD1 (6 bases). The CDR3 sequence is 13 residues long. Germline CDR1 and CDR2: SGHDN and FVKESK. V shed 4 bases and J shed 11 bases, with 17 bases lying between them. In nucleotides, the CDR3 is TGTGCCAGCAGCCCAATTTGGGGGACAAAGGCTTTCTTT. Amino acid sequence: CASSPIWGTKAFF. Combining the CDR3 with reference TRBV14 and TRBJ1-1 gives the whole variable domain EAGVTQFPSHSVIEKGQTVTLRCDPISGHDNLYWYRRVMGKEIKFLLHFVKESKQDESGMPNNRFLAERTGGTYSTLKVQPAELEDSGVYFCASSPIWGTKAFFGQGTRLTVV.

The rearrangement uses TRBV5-6 and TRBJ2-1; 8 nucleotides agree with TRBD1. The germline V gene encodes CDR1 SGHDT and CDR2 YYEEEE. The trim removed 4 bases at V and 7 bases at J, leaving 22 bases unmatched. The length of the CDR3 is 19 residues. The CDR3 coding sequence is TGTGCCAGCAGCCCAATTATCATAGTCCGGGACAGGTTAATAAATGAGCAGTTCTTC. Protein product: CASSPIIIVRDRLINEQFF.